The clone carrying this TCR beta chain has only a few counts. Its antigen remains unidentified. A much larger clone sits a single nucleotide away, making a read error possible. In terms of origin and age, donors were healthy Caucasian individuals from Russia aged about 6 to 90. Researchers report isolating at least 7 million PBMCs per sample. The extraction recovered at least 5 micrograms of total RNA per sample. The entry originates in a study of blood T cells in healthy people across ages. Notes on the study in general: Estimated diversity, derived from one million T cells, was regarded as an underestimate.

Sample-barcoded 5' priming and a J-beta primer mix drove a second PCR of about 6 to 11 cycles. From the 5' RACE reads, TCRdb called clonotypes with MiXCR, one entry per CDR3 protein. In the table there are around 1,600,000 distinct CDR3 sequences, 35% to 45% of which are singletons. The ends lost 5 bases at V and 3 bases at J; junction bases unmatched: 4. CDR3 length: 14 amino acids. Germline lookup yields CDR1 MNHEY and CDR2 SMNVEV (reference sequence). Sequencing used blood. The source is a woman aged 18-29 years in good health. J is TRBJ2-7 and V is TRBV27; 10 nucleotides match TRBD1. CDR3 DNA: TGTGCCAGCAGTACCGGGACAGGGGACTACGAGCAGTACTTC. Its protein is CASSTGTGDYEQYF.